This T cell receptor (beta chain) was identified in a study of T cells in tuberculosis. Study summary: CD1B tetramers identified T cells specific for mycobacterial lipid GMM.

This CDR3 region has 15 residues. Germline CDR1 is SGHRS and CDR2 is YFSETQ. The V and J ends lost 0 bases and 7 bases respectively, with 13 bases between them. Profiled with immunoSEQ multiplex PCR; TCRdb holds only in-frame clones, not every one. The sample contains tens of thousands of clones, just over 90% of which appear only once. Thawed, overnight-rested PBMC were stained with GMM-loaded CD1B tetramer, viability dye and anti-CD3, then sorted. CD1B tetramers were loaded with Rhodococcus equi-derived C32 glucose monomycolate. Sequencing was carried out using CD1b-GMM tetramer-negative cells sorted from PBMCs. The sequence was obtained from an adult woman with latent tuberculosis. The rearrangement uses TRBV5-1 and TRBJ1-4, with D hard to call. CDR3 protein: CASSLARGAGEKLFF. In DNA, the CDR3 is TGCGCCAGCAGCTTGGCTCGGGGTGCGGGTGAAAAACTGTTTTTT. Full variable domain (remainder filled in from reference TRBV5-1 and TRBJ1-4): KAGVTQTPRYLIKTRGQQVTLSCSPISGHRSVSWYQQTPGQGLQFLFEYFSETQRNKGNFPGRFSGRQFSNSRSEMNVSTLELGDSALYLCASSLARGAGEKLFFGSGTQLSVL.